Listed below are T cell receptor beta chains from one sample, sequenced in a study of neurological immune-mediated disorders. One entry per CDR3 protein results from TCRdb running MiXCR on the 5' RACE reads. The sample includes 50,000 to 60,000 distinct CDR3 sequences, 2% to 2.5% of them seen just once. What was sequenced was PBMCs. The receptors were sampled from a man aged 50 or older with multiple sclerosis. Both conserved end residues are part of each CDR3. A D gene is named only where the DNA matches it firmly. The size of a clone is reported for some rows only, either as once, few or many, or as a class for expanded clones.

clone size	V gene	D gene	J gene	CDR3 DNA	CDR3 protein
many	TRBV10-3	NA	TRBJ2-3	TGTGCCATCAGTGCTGGGGTAACAGATACGCAGTATTTT	CAISAGVTDTQYF
many	TRBV10-3	NA	TRBJ1-2	TGTGCCATCAGTGAGTCGGCCAGGGTTGGCTACACCTTC	CAISESARVGYTF
many	TRBV7-8	NA	TRBJ2-2	TGTGCCAGCAGCTTACCAACTAACTGGAACACCGGGGAGCTGTTTTTT	CASSLPTNWNTGELFF
many	TRBV13	TRBD2	TRBJ2-3	TGTGCCAGCAGCTCGCCTAGCGGGCGCACAGATACGCAGTATTTT	CASSSPSGRTDTQYF
many	TRBV28	NA	TRBJ2-3	TGTGCCAGCAGTTTTTTGCAGGGGACAGATACGCAGTATTTT	CASSFLQGTDTQYF
many	TRBV5-1	NA	TRBJ2-2	TGCGCCAGCAGCCGCAACCTGGACACCGGGGAGCTGTTTTTT	CASSRNLDTGELFF
many	TRBV19	NA	TRBJ2-1	TGTGCCAGTAGTATCACCCAGGGCGATGAGCAGTTCTTC	CASSITQGDEQFF
many	TRBV15	NA	TRBJ1-2	TGTGCCACCAGCAGAGATCGTGGAGGAGGGAACGGCTACACCTTC	CATSRDRGGGNGYTF
many	TRBV7-2	NA	TRBJ2-5	TGTGCCAGCAGCTTTACCACGGGGGGCTCAAAGACCCAGTACTTC	CASSFTTGGSKTQYF
many	TRBV29-1	NA	TRBJ2-6	TGCAGCGTTGTAGGGGCTGGGGCCAACGTCCTGACTTTC	CSVVGAGANVLTF
many	TRBV12-3/TRBV12-4	NA	TRBJ1-5	TGTGCCAGCCGGTCCTCTAGGGGCAATCAGCCCCAGCATTTT	CASRSSRGNQPQHF
many	TRBV5-1	TRBD1	TRBJ2-2	TGCGCCAGCAGTCCCGGGACAGCGAAGACCGGGGAGCTGTTTTTT	CASSPGTAKTGELFF
many	TRBV27	TRBD1	TRBJ1-1	TGTGCCAGCAGTACGGGACAGCTGAACACTGAAGCTTTCTTT	CASSTGQLNTEAFF
many	TRBV7-8	NA	TRBJ2-7	TGTGCCAGCAGCAACAGGTTGCTCTTGCACGAGCAGTACTTC	CASSNRLLLHEQYF
many	TRBV7-2	TRBD1	TRBJ2-3	TGTGCCAGCAGCTTAGCGGGACAGGGGACCACAGATACGCAGTATTTT	CASSLAGQGTTDTQYF
many	TRBV7-2	TRBD2	TRBJ2-1	TGTGCCAGCAGCTTAGTCCTAGCGGTAAACAATGAGCAGTTCTTC	CASSLVLAVNNEQFF
many	TRBV12-3/TRBV12-4	NA	TRBJ1-3	TGTGCCAGCAGTTTGAAGGCCCCGAGCTCTGGAAACACCATATATTTT	CASSLKAPSSGNTIYF
many	TRBV15	NA	TRBJ1-6	TGTGCCACCAGCAGGAGGGACGGCTATAATTCACCCCTCCACTTT	CATSRRDGYNSPLHF
many	TRBV6-2/TRBV6-3	NA	TRBJ1-1	TGTGCCAGCAGCCCTCTCAGTTACAACACTGAAGCTTTCTTT	CASSPLSYNTEAFF
many	TRBV5-1	NA	TRBJ2-7	TGCGCCAGCAGCCCCGGGGAGGCAAGCTCCTACGAGCAGTACTTC	CASSPGEASSYEQYF
many	TRBV15	TRBD1	TRBJ2-7	TGTGCCACCAGCAGAAACCAGGGGGCGGGTGAGCAGTACTTC	CATSRNQGAGEQYF
many	TRBV7-2	NA	TRBJ1-4	TGTGCCAGCAGCCCTAAAAGGACGGATAATGAAAAACTGTTTTTT	CASSPKRTDNEKLFF
many	TRBV30	NA	TRBJ1-6	TGTGCCTGGAGTAGGCGATCCTATAATTCACCCCTCCACTTT	CAWSRRSYNSPLHF
many	TRBV20-1	NA	TRBJ2-7	TGCAGTGCTAAAGACCTCGGGAAACCCTCCTACGAGCAGTACTTC	CSAKDLGKPSYEQYF
NA	TRBV19	TRBD2	TRBJ2-3	TGTGCCAGTAGTATGACTAGCGGATACACAGATACGCAGTATTTT	CASSMTSGYTDTQYF
many	TRBV6-5	NA	TRBJ1-1	TGTGCCAGCAGCCGACCTTCAGTTCCGAACACTGAAGCTTTCTTT	CASSRPSVPNTEAFF
many	TRBV7-6	NA	TRBJ2-5	TGTGCCAGCAGCTTCGGGACGGATGATGGGGCCCAGTACTTC	CASSFGTDDGAQYF
many	TRBV20-1	TRBD1	TRBJ1-2	TGCAGTGTTTACAGGGGGAGGGATGGCTACACCTTC	CSVYRGRDGYTF
NA	TRBV7-2	TRBD2	TRBJ2-3	TGTGCCAGCAGCTCTGGACTAGCAAGGGATACGCAGTATTTT	CASSSGLARDTQYF
many	TRBV7-6	NA	TRBJ1-1	TGTGCCAGCAGCTCCAGGGACACTCAGAACACTGAAGCTTTCTTT	CASSSRDTQNTEAFF
many	TRBV29-1	NA	TRBJ2-5	TGCAGCGGGCGTGGGGGTCAAGAGACCCAGTACTTC	CSGRGGQETQYF
many	TRBV5-1	NA	TRBJ1-4	TGCGCCAGCAGTACCGATGGGGAAAAACTGTTTTTT	CASSTDGEKLFF
many	TRBV12-3/TRBV12-4	NA	TRBJ2-5	TGTGCCAGCAGATACGCCGGGACCAACATGGAGACCCAGTACTTC	CASRYAGTNMETQYF
many	TRBV18	NA	TRBJ2-4	TGTGCCAGCTCACCACGGGGGGAAAGAGCCAAAAACATTCAGTACTTC	CASSPRGERAKNIQYF
many	TRBV7-2	NA	TRBJ1-4	TGTGCCAGCAGCTTAGACATCTCTGAAAAACTGTTTTTT	CASSLDISEKLFF
many	TRBV12-3/TRBV12-4	NA	TRBJ1-5	TGTGCCAGCAGTTTAGACCGGGGGCGCAATCAGCCCCAGCATTTT	CASSLDRGRNQPQHF
many	TRBV5-6	TRBD1	TRBJ1-2	TGTGCCTGTAGTCTGGGACAGGGAGCAGATGGCTACACCTTC	CACSLGQGADGYTF
many	TRBV5-1	NA	TRBJ2-2	TGCGCCAGCAGCTTAATCCCGAAAGCGAACACCGGGGAGCTGTTTTTT	CASSLIPKANTGELFF
NA	TRBV14	NA	TRBJ2-3	TGTGCCAGCAGCCGATCTATAAGCACAGATACGCAGTATTTT	CASSRSISTDTQYF
many	TRBV3-1	TRBD1	TRBJ1-5	TGTGCCAGCAGCAGCCCGGGACAGTTTCCGCCCCAGCATTTT	CASSSPGQFPPQHF
many	TRBV9	TRBD1	TRBJ2-1	TGTGCCAGCAGCGTGGGACAGGGGGGAAATGAGCAGTTCTTC	CASSVGQGGNEQFF
many	TRBV6-2/TRBV6-3	NA	TRBJ2-7	TGTGCCAGCTCAATCGCCTACGAGCAGTACTTC	CASSIAYEQYF
NA	TRBV29-1	NA	TRBJ2-3	TGCAGCGTTGAAGGGGGGATAAGCACAGATACGCAGTATTTT	CSVEGGISTDTQYF
many	TRBV7-6	TRBD1	TRBJ1-1	TGTGCCAGCAGCCGCCGACAGGGCTCAAGGGACACTGAAGCTTTCTTT	CASSRRQGSRDTEAFF
many	TRBV14	TRBD2	TRBJ2-7	TGTGCCAGCAGCCACCTTAGCGGGGGGGAGCAGTACTTC	CASSHLSGGEQYF
NA	TRBV5-1	NA	TRBJ2-4	TGCGCCAGCAGCTTGGAGGGAATTCAGTACTTC	CASSLEGIQYF
many	TRBV20-1	NA	TRBJ2-5	TGCAGTGCGATCTCCCCGGGGAGCGCCGAGACCCAGTACTTC	CSAISPGSAETQYF
many	TRBV5-1	NA	TRBJ2-7	TGCGCCAGCAGCTTGGTAGGGGGGCTAAACGAGCAGTACTTC	CASSLVGGLNEQYF
many	TRBV27	NA	TRBJ2-5	TGTGCCAGCAGTTCGATTCAAAAGACCGACAGACAAGAGACCCAGTACTTC	CASSSIQKTDRQETQYF